This T cell receptor (beta chain) was sequenced for a study of vaccination and CD4 T cells after COVID-19. Overall study context: Convalescent patients were SARS-CoV-2 positive by nasal swab PCR; about nine mild, one severe. General observations from the study: Median SARS-CoV-2-reactive clonotype numbers rose nonsignificantly, 21 to 38. Among reactive clones from convalescent patients, a median roughly 86% appeared only post-vaccination.

Concerning this clonotype itself: Its specificity is not known.

TCRdb reanalysed the PCR reads using MiXCR and keeps one entry per CDR3 protein. The data contain tens of thousands of distinct CDR3 sequences, under 65% of them seen just once; the ten biggest clones take up around 1%. V trimming: 5 bases; J trimming: 2 bases; junction bases outside the gene matches: 7. CDR3 length: 17 amino acids. CDR1 and CDR2 from the germline V gene are LNHDA and SQIVND (reference sequence). The TCR sequence derives from a human donor who had recovered from COVID-19. The sequencing used CD4+ T cells from blood, collected before SARS-CoV-2 vaccination. The chain carries TRBV19 and TRBJ1-5; 12 nucleotides align to TRBD1. Here the CDR3 reads CASSLRDRGLGNQPQHF. DNA of the CDR3: TGTGCCAGTAGTCTCCGGGACAGGGGGCTGGGCAATCAGCCCCAGCATTTT.